Described below is a single T cell receptor (beta chain) sequence and its context. This specimen comes from a study of T-cell memory formation after mild COVID-19. Employing constant-segment primers, 5'RACE generated TCR alpha and TCR beta cDNA libraries bearing sample barcodes and UMIs. TCRdb reprocessed the 5' RACE reads with MiXCR, giving one entry per CDR3 protein. Among 470,000 or so distinct CDR3 sequences listed, 20% were seen once. CDR3 size: 16 residues. Germline V lookup: CDR1 SGHDT, CDR2 YYEEEE. The J segment lost 7 bases and the V segment lost 5 bases, leaving 12 bases of the junction unmatched.

The V call is TRBV5-6, the J call TRBJ2-1; 10 bases are a match to TRBD1. Material: PBMCs or a T cell subset sorted from them (not recorded which). This clonotype was sampled from an adult woman who had mild COVID-19 (a few samples of this study predate the infection). Cell type and time point are not known. CDR3 in amino acids: CASRPATGGARNEQFF. CDR3 nucleotide sequence: TGTGCCAGCAGACCTGCGACAGGGGGCGCGAGGAATGAGCAGTTCTTC.